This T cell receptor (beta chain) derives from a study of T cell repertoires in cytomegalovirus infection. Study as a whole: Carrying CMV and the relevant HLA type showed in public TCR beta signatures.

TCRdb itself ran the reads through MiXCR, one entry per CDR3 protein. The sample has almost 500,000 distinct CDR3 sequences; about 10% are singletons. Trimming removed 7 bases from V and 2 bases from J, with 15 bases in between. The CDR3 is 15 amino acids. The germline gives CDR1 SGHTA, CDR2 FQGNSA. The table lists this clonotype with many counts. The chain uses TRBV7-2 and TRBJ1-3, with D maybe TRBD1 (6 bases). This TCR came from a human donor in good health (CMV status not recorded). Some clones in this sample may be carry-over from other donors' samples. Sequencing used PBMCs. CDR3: CASTSDRSAGNTIYF. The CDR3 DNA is TGTGCCAGCACCTCCGACAGGAGCGCTGGAAACACCATATATTTT.